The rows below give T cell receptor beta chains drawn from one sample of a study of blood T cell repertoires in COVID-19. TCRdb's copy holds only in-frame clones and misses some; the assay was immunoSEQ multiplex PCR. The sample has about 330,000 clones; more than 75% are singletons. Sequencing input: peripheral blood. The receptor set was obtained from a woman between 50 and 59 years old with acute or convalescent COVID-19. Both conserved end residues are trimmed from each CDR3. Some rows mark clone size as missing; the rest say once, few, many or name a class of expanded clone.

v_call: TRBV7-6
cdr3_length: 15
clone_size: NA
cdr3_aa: ASSLESGGKQPYEQY

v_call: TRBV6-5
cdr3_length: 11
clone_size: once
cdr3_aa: ASSSTVQETQY

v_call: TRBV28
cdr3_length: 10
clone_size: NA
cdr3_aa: ASSFAPNEQF

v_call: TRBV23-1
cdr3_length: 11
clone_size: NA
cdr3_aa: ASSQSGGVEQY

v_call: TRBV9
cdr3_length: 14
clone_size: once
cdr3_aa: ASSPAGGVWTDTQY

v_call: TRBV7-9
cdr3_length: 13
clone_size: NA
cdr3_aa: ASSSLMTGNYEQY

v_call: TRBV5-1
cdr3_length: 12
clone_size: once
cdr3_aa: ASSPGGLAEGQF

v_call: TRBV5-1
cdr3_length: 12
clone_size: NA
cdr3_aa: ASSYSQGHTEAF

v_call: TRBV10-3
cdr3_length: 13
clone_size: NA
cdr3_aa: AISGQDSLNTEAF

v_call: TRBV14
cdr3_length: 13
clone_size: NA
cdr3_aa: ASSQDEGAGFGQH

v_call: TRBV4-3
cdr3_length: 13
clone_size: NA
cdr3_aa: ASSHQGGGGNEQF

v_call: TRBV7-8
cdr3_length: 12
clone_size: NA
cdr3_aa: ASSPRDSSYEQY

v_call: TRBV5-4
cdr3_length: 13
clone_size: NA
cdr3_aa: ASSGTSGSSYEQY

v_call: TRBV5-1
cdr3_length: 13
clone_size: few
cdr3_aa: ASRSLTVGATEAF

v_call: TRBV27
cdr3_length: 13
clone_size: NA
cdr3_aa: ASSNHQGPGSPLH

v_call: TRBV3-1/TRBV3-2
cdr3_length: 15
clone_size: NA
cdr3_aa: ASSPLTGTGFAYGYT

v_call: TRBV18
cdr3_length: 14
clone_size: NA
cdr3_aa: ASSPRHPGLTYEQY

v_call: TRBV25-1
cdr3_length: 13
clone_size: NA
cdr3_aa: ASSETSSNSYEQY

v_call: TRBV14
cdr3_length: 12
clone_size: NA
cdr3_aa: ASSQGLSSYEQY

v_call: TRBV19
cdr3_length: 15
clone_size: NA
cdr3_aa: ASSINPGGWGNQPQH

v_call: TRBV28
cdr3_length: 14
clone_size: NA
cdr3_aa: ASSLIGFRGNTEAF

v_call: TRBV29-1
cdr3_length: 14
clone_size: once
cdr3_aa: SVGTSGNGAYNEQF

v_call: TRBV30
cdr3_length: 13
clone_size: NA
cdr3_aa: AWSVKYQGTKPLH

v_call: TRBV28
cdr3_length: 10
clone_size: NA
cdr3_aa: ASSGPNYGYT

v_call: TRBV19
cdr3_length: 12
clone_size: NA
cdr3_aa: ASSRAGEAYEQY

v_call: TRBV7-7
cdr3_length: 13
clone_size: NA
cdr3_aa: ASSDRTGNTGELF

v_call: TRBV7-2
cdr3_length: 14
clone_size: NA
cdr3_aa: ASSLALQAEDYGYT

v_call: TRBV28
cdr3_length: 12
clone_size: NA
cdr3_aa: ASSFSGIYNEQF

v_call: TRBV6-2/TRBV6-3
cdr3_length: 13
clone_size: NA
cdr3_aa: ASSRLAGGTGELF

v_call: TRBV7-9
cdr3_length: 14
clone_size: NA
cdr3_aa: ASSPRWGQVWEKLF

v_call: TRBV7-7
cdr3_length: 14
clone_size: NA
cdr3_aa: ASSLAPHRFQETQY

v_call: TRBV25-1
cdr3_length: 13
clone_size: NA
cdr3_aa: ASSERDRANTEAF

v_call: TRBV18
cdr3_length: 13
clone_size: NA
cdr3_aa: ASSPDRRGLGEQY

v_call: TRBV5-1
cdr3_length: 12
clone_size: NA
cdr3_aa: ASSARDRVGEQY

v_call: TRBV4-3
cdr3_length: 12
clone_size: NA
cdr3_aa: ASSHRQGADTQY

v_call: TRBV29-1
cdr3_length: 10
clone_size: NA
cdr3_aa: SVGQGWDEQY

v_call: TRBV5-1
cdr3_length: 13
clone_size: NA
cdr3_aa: ASSPQGGDEETQY